This is a list of T cell receptor beta chains from one sample in a study of sequential checkpoint blockade in melanoma. Produced via immunoSEQ multiplex PCR; TCRdb's table is partial and in-frame only. The sample lists 25,000 to 35,000 clones; approximately 88% were seen once. Sequencing used CD8+ T cells sorted from blood (inferred from file names), obtained from a patient given nivolumab and ipilimumab in sequence. These receptors all stem from a human donor with melanoma. CDR3s include the opening cysteine and the closing phenylalanine or tryptophan. Each record gives: CDR3 DNA, CDR3 protein, J gene, D gene, V gene, clone size. A D gene is named only where the DNA matches it firmly. Expanded clones get a size class; other rows say once, few or many, or leave the size out.

DNA: TGTGCCAGCAGCCGCGAGGTCTATGGGGGCGGCACCGGGGAGCTGTTTTTT; CDR3: CASSREVYGGGTGELFF; J: TRBJ2-2; D: -; V: TRBV7-2; size: -
DNA: TGTGCCAGCAGTTTATGGGGCGGGGGGGTGGCAGATACGCAGTATTTT; CDR3: CASSLWGGGVADTQYF; J: TRBJ2-3; D: TRBD2; V: TRBV27; size: -
DNA: TGCGCCAGCAGCTTGGGGGACTATATTGAGCAGTTCTTC; CDR3: CASSLGDYIEQFF; J: TRBJ2-1; D: TRBD2; V: TRBV5-1; size: once
DNA: TGTGCCAGTAGTAAAGCGTGGTATTTACACACTGAAGCTTTCTTT; CDR3: CASSKAWYLHTEAFF; J: TRBJ1-1; D: -; V: TRBV19; size: -
DNA: TGTGCCAGCAGCTGGCTCTCGGGTCACTCTGGAAACACCATATATTTT; CDR3: CASSWLSGHSGNTIYF; J: TRBJ1-3; D: -; V: TRBV5-6; size: -
DNA: TGTGCCAGCATTGAGGGGGCGCCTAATGAAAAACTGTTTTTT; CDR3: CASIEGAPNEKLFF; J: TRBJ1-4; D: TRBD1; V: TRBV2; size: -
DNA: TGTGCCAGCAGGGCGGACTACGAGCAGTACTTC; CDR3: CASRADYEQYF; J: TRBJ2-7; D: -; V: TRBV28; size: -
DNA: TGTGCCAGCAGCCAAGATCAGCCTAGCGGGGTCCAAGAGACCCAGTACTTC; CDR3: CASSQDQPSGVQETQYF; J: TRBJ2-5; D: TRBD2; V: TRBV14; size: -
DNA: TGTGCCAGCAGTTTACCGGGGTCCTTCTACAATGAGCAGTTCTTC; CDR3: CASSLPGSFYNEQFF; J: TRBJ2-1; D: -; V: TRBV28; size: -
DNA: TGTGCCAGCAGTGACTCCCCTATACTTGGGGCGGACACTGAAGCTTTCTTT; CDR3: CASSDSPILGADTEAFF; J: TRBJ1-1; D: -; V: TRBV6-4; size: once
DNA: TGTGCCAGCAGTTACCTGGCGGAAGGGAACACCGGGGAGCTGTTTTTT; CDR3: CASSYLAEGNTGELFF; J: TRBJ2-2; D: -; V: TRBV6-6; size: -
DNA: TGTGCCAGCATCAGGGATGGAAACACCATATATTTT; CDR3: CASIRDGNTIYF; J: TRBJ1-3; D: -; V: TRBV2; size: -
DNA: TGTGCCAGCAGTCAGACAGGGGCTGAAAAACTGTTTTTT; CDR3: CASSQTGAEKLFF; J: TRBJ1-4; D: TRBD1; V: TRBV27; size: -
DNA: TGCAGCGTACTTAAGGGCACAGGCGGCGGGGAGCTGTTTTTT; CDR3: CSVLKGTGGGELFF; J: TRBJ2-2; D: -; V: TRBV29-1; size: -
DNA: TGTGCCAGCGGAGCTAGCGGGGAGAACAATGAGCAGTTCTTC; CDR3: CASGASGENNEQFF; J: TRBJ2-1; D: TRBD2; V: TRBV27; size: -
DNA: TGTGCCAGCAGCCCTTCCGGGACATACGTGCCCCAGTACTTC; CDR3: CASSPSGTYVPQYF; J: TRBJ2-5; D: -; V: TRBV7-3; size: -